The 19 T cell receptor beta chains in this list originate from one sample, sequenced in a study of patients and donors after allogeneic stem cell transplantation. TCRdb redid the calling of the RT-PCR reads with MiXCR, one entry per CDR3 protein. The table shows about 160,000 distinct CDR3 sequences, with over 25% occurring only once. Material: blood, either unsorted or a sorted T cell fraction (not recorded which). The receptor set was obtained from a human donor who was either an allogeneic HSCT recipient or a stem cell or donor lymphocyte infusion donor (not recorded which). It is not recorded whose cells these are; they may come from a transplant donor.

This clonotype was recorded a few times. The rearrangement uses TRBV14 and TRBJ1-4; 8 bases map to TRBD1. This CDR3 spans 15 amino acids. V gave up 4 bases and J gave up 7 bases; unmatched junction bases: 8. From germline, CDR1 is SGHDN and CDR2 FVKESK. CDR3 in DNA: TGTGCCAGCAGCCGTCACAGGGGGTCGGTTGAAAAACTGTTTTTT. Translation: CASSRHRGSVEKLFF.

The table lists this clonotype with many counts. The gene calls are TRBV9 and TRBJ1-3; D is possibly TRBD1 (5 bases). V lost 0 bases to trimming and J lost 4 bases, with 14 bases between them. The CDR3 runs 16 residues. The germline V gene encodes CDR1 SGDLS and CDR2 YYNGEE. The CDR3 DNA reads as TGTGCCAGCAGCGTAGCCGACCCAGGGTCCGGAAACACCATATATTTT. Amino acid sequence: CASSVADPGSGNTIYF.

The chain couples TRBV24-1 to TRBJ2-5; D remains unclear. This CDR3 is 12 amino acids long. Trimming pared 1 base from V and 5 bases from J, leaving 4 bases between. CDR1 and CDR2 from the germline V gene are KGHDR and SFDVKD. CDR3 nucleotides: TGTGCCACCAGTGATTTAAGGGAGACCCAGTACTTC. Amino acids: CATSDLRETQYF.

This clonotype appeared a few times. The gene calls are TRBV12-3 or TRBV12-4 and TRBJ2-3; 11 bases agree with TRBD2. After removal of 4 bases from V and 4 bases from J, the junction contained 4 bases not matched to a gene. The CDR3 spans 15 residues. The CDR3 coding sequence is TGTGCCAGCAGTTCCCTTAGCGGGAGGGCAGATACGCAGTATTTT. Encoded protein: CASSSLSGRADTQYF.

This clonotype was recorded a few times. The rearrangement links TRBV7-9 to TRBJ2-5; tentative D call: TRBD2 (6 bases). CDR1 SEHNR and CDR2 FQNEAQ come from the germline V gene (reference sequence). CDR3 length: 16 amino acids. The V and J ends lost 5 bases and 4 bases respectively, with 20 bases between them. The CDR3 sequence: CASSPTLRDWLETQYF. DNA for the CDR3: TGTGCCAGCAGCCCTACCCTCCGGGACTGGTTAGAGACCCAGTACTTC. Full variable domain (outside the CDR3, taken from reference TRBV7-9 and TRBJ2-5): DTGVSQNPRHKITKRGQNVTFRCDPISEHNRLYWYRQTLGQGPEFLTYFQNEAQLEKSRLLSDRFSAERPKGSFSTLEIQRTEQGDSAMYLCASSPTLRDWLETQYFGPGTRLLVL.

This chain uses TRBV4-3 with TRBJ2-1, with D hard to call. From germline, CDR1 is LGHNA and CDR2 YSLEER. The V gene lost 2 bases and the J gene lost 5 bases, with 13 bases spanning the gap. This CDR3 comprises 15 residues. CDR3 sequence: CASSQHRTWDNEQFF. Here the CDR3 DNA reads TGCGCCAGCAGCCAACACCGGACCTGGGACAATGAGCAGTTCTTC.

This clonotype was seen a single time. The rearrangement links TRBV12-3 or TRBV12-4 to TRBJ2-7; 7 bases are shared with TRBD2. The CDR3 sequence is 12 residues long. V gave up 8 bases and J gave up 1 base; unmatched junction bases: 2. CDR3 amino acids: CASGGGSYEQYF. Written as DNA, the CDR3 is TGTGCCAGCGGGGGAGGGTCCTACGAGCAGTACTTC.

This rearrangement joins TRBV25-1 to TRBJ2-7, with 7 bases that match TRBD1. The germline gives CDR1 MGHDK, CDR2 SYGVNS. J lost 9 bases, V lost 1 base, and 9 bases had no gene match. There are 14 residues in the CDR3. CDR3 nucleotides: TGTGCCAGCAGTGAATTGGGGACAGCCGACGGGCAGTACTTC. Translation gives CASSELGTADGQYF.

The gene calls are TRBV30 and TRBJ2-1; D is unresolved. This CDR3 region has 13 residues. Germline V lookup: CDR1 GTSNPN, CDR2 SVGIG (reference sequence). Deletions cut 1 base from V and 8 bases from J, with 12 bases between. The CDR3, as DNA: TGTGCCTGGAGTGGGGCGCTATCACATGAGCAGTTCTTC. This gives the protein CAWSGALSHEQFF.

This clonotype was seen more than once but under ten times. The J gene is TRBJ2-5, the V gene TRBV12-3 or TRBV12-4; the match to TRBD2 covers 9 bases. CDR3 size: 16 residues. The V and J ends lost 1 base and 2 bases, in that order; junction bases with no gene match: 5. CDR3 DNA sequence: TGTGCCAGCAGTTTAGAAGCGGGAGGACTACAAGAGACCCAGTACTTC. The encoded protein is CASSLEAGGLQETQYF.

This clonotype has just a few counts. This chain joins TRBV10-3 and TRBJ1-5; perhaps TRBD1 as D (5 bases). Between the trimmed V and J ends, which lost 8 bases and 7 bases, there was a span of 15 bases. The germline V gene has CDR1 ENHRY and CDR2 SYGVKD. The CDR3 spans 13 residues. CDR3 region: CAIGERGEQPQHF. CDR3 DNA: TGTGCCATCGGGGAACGGGGGGAACAGCCCCAGCATTTT.

Many counts were recorded for this clonotype. The rearrangement uses TRBV15 and TRBJ1-5; TRBD1 aligns across 8 bases. The CDR3 totals 14 residues. Germline V gene sequence: CDR1 LNHNV, CDR2 YYDKDF (reference sequence). V was clipped by 3 bases and J by 6 bases; unmatched bases: 4. CDR3 in amino acids: CATSSQGAGQPQHF. The DNA for the CDR3 is TGTGCCACCAGCAGTCAGGGGGCTGGTCAGCCCCAGCATTTT.

V usage is TRBV4-1 and J usage is TRBJ2-5, with 7 nucleotides matching TRBD2. J was trimmed by 2 bases and V by 1 base; bases with no gene match: 1. Germline V CDR1 and CDR2: MGHRA, YSYEKL. The CDR3 length is 14 residues. CDR3 coding DNA: TGCGCCAGCAGCCAAGTGGGGGGGCAAGAGACCCAGTACTTC. It codes for CASSQVGGQETQYF.

V gene TRBV20-1 combines with J gene TRBJ2-7; possibly TRBD1 or TRBD2 for D (5 bases each). The CDR3 is 13 amino acids. Germline V CDR1 and CDR2: DFQATT, SNEGSKA (reference sequence). Trimming pared 5 bases from V and 5 bases from J, leaving 16 bases between. The CDR3 sequence: CSAGPPGPNEQYF. CDR3 bases: TGCAGTGCTGGGCCTCCGGGACCCAACGAGCAGTACTTC.

The rearrangement links TRBV4-1 to TRBJ1-5; D is possibly TRBD1 (6 bases). Germline V gene lookup returns CDR1 MGHRA and CDR2 YSYEKL. The V end lost 1 base, the J end lost 7 bases, and 17 bases lay between the germline ends. The CDR3 runs to 16 residues. CDR3 bases: TGCGCCAGCAGCCAAGCCCCGGGGGGAGGGGGGCAGCCCCAGCATTTT. Translating it yields CASSQAPGGGGQPQHF.

The chain combines TRBV12-3 or TRBV12-4 with TRBJ1-1, with a weak D call TRBD1 (5 bases). CDR3 size: 13 residues. Trimming left V 3 bases short and J 6 bases short, with 11 bases between. The CDR3 sequence is CASSFPGGAEAFF. CDR3 in DNA: TGTGCCAGCAGTTTTCCGGGAGGGGCTGAAGCTTTCTTT.

This clonotype has a handful of counts. V and J are TRBV7-9 and TRBJ2-3, with D hard to call. The germline CDR1 and CDR2 sequences are SEHNR and FQNEAQ (reference sequence). The CDR3 is made up of 12 amino acids. The ends were cut back, 3 bases at V and 4 bases at J, with 5 bases in the middle. CDR3 nucleotides: TGTGCCAGCAGCTTGAGTGCAGATACGCAGTATTTT. As protein: CASSLSADTQYF.

The chain uses TRBV4-3 and TRBJ2-7, with 7 bases identical to TRBD2. With 2 bases clipped from V and 1 base from J, the junction kept 2 bases outside the gene matches. The CDR3 is made up of 14 amino acids. CDR1 is LGHNA, CDR2 YSLEER, per germline. CDR3 sequence: CASSQLAASYEQYF. As DNA, the CDR3 is TGCGCCAGCAGCCAACTAGCGGCTTCCTACGAGCAGTACTTC.

In its sample, this clonotype was seen a few times. The rearrangement uses TRBV19 and TRBJ1-5, with 10 bases that match TRBD1. This CDR3 region has 16 residues. The junction had 10 bases not matched to a gene; V was cut back by 4 bases and J by 7 bases. Germline V gene lookup returns CDR1 LNHDA and CDR2 SQIVND (reference sequence). This CDR3 reads CASSTHLGTGDQPQHF. Written as DNA, the CDR3 is TGTGCCAGTAGTACTCACCTCGGGACAGGGGACCAGCCCCAGCATTTT.